This TCR beta chain comes out of a study of cytomegalovirus exposure and HLA in healthy donors. Study results and caveats: Analysis performed later found under 20,000 TCR beta sequences associated with HLA alleles at 0.05 false discovery rate. There were some public TCRs occurring in many donors, but most TCR sequences were rare.

Germline-derived CDR1 and CDR2 are KGHSH and LQKENI. This CDR3 region has 15 residues. V lost 6 bases, J lost 2 bases, and 7 bases stayed unmatched. As to this clone: What it binds is unknown.

60 Vbeta and 13 Jbeta primers were used in PCR. Profiled with immunoSEQ multiplex PCR; TCRdb holds only in-frame clones, not every one. The table has approximately 180,000 clones, 80% seen once. The sequenced material came from PBMCs. The receptor comes from a man aged 30 to 39 in good health and CMV-seropositive. This sequence joins TRBV18 and TRBJ1-1; 9 bases are a match to TRBD1. The CDR3: CASSRRQGDNTEAFF. For the CDR3, the DNA is TGTGCCAGCTCCCGAAGACAGGGGGATAACACTGAAGCTTTCTTT.